This section outlines one T cell receptor (beta chain) sequence together with its context. What it recognizes is unknown. These data come from a study of beta chain features in type 1 diabetes. Study-level findings and limits: Sequencing used cDNA, and cells with high TCR expression could therefore be over-represented. Insertions at VDJ junctions were less frequent in type 1 diabetes patients. These patients also deleted more nucleotides at the same junctions.

The entirety of the isolated RNA underwent reverse transcription, so expressed TCRB transcripts were sequenced. Only in-frame clones appear in the TCRdb table, and some are missing; sequencing was by immunoSEQ multiplex PCR. The table lists 150,000 to 190,000 clones, under 9.5% of them singletons. Sequencing was done on a sample of central memory CD4+ T cells from blood. The clonotype originates from a man aged 18 to 35 in good health.

DNA for the CDR3: TGTGCCATCACCTCGGAACAGGCCACAGATACGCAGTATTTT. This encodes CAITSEQATDTQYF. This chain connects TRBV10-3 to TRBJ2-3, with a possible D match to TRBD1 (5 bases). V was pared by 7 bases and J by 2 bases, with 13 bases between. The CDR3 length is 14 residues. The germline gives CDR1 ENHRY, CDR2 SYGVKD.